Sequencing of this TCR beta chain was carried out in a study of shared clonotypes between healthy human individuals. Whole-study context: Used for every donor were three CD4 naive, three CD4 memory, two CD8 naive and one CD8 memory plate.

Notes on this clone: The antigen remains undetermined.

CDR1 is SGHAT, CDR2 FQNNGV, per germline. V was trimmed by 5 bases and J by 4 bases, leaving 9 bases between them. CDR3 length: 13 amino acids. Each sample came from a Caucasian adult donor living in Nashville, Tennessee. It was into CD45RA+ naive and CD45RA-negative memory subsets that the CD4+ cells were split. The repertoire was sequenced with immunoSEQ multiplex PCR; TCRdb's copy has only in-frame clones and lacks some. This sample carries fewer than 3 million clones, just under 95% of them seen once, and the ten largest clones take around 0.35%. The study, taken as a whole, reports: Estimated richness was generally greater in naive than memory subsets.

The sequence was collected from a man aged 18-30 years in good health. Some clones in this sample may be carry-over from other donors' samples. This chain links TRBV11-2 with TRBJ2-1, with D unclear. Input material: naive CD4+ T cells from PBMCs. Documented subset: CD45RA+ positively selected. CDR3: CASSQRDYNEQFF. CDR3 in DNA: TGTGCCAGCAGCCAAAGGGATTACAATGAGCAGTTCTTC.